These 4 T cell receptor beta chains were sequenced from one sample in a study of blood T cell repertoires in COVID-19. Here immunoSEQ multiplex PCR was the method, and the copy in TCRdb shows in-frame clones only, minus some. The sample consists of some 250,000 clones, 86% of them appearing once. The sequenced sample consisted of peripheral blood. These receptors were obtained from a man aged 80 or over with acute or convalescent COVID-19.

This rearrangement joins TRBV28 to TRBJ1-1; 7 nucleotides match TRBD1. V lost 7 bases and J lost 10; bases outside the gene matches: 12. Germline CDR1 is MDHEN and CDR2 is SYDVKM. The CDR3 consists of 13 residues. The CDR3 nucleotides are TGTGCCAGCAACAAAGGGGGCGGGGCGCTAGCTTTCTTT. Its protein product is CASNKGGGALAFF.

The gene calls are TRBV11-1 and TRBJ2-3; unclear D gene. CDR3 length: 14 residues. Looked up from germline, CDR1 is SGHAT and CDR2 is FQDESV (reference sequence). V lost 5 bases to trimming and J lost 4 bases, with 13 bases between them. CDR3 DNA: TGTGCCAGCAGCCTTAGCCGGTGGGCAGATACGCAGTATTTT. Residues: CASSLSRWADTQYF.

This sequence joins TRBV6-2 or TRBV6-3 and TRBJ1-2, with 10 bases aligning to TRBD1. The length of the CDR3 is 18 residues. The germline V gene has CDR1 MNHEY and CDR2 SVGEGT. V lost 2 bases to trimming and J lost 2 bases; unmatched junction nucleotides: 11. The CDR3 DNA follows: TGTGCCAGCAGTTACGTAGGGGACAGGGGCGATTACAACTATGGCTACACCTTC. Its protein product is CASSYVGDRGDYNYGYTF.

This chain connects TRBV28 to TRBJ1-2; tentatively, D is TRBD1 (6 bases). This CDR3 is 14 amino acids long. CDR1 and CDR2 from the germline V gene are MDHEN and SYDVKM. V was clipped by 4 bases and J by 5 bases, with 14 bases between them. Here the CDR3 reads CASSSGQRSYGYTF. The CDR3 DNA reads as TGTGCCAGCAGTTCAGGACAGAGGTCATATGGCTACACCTTC.